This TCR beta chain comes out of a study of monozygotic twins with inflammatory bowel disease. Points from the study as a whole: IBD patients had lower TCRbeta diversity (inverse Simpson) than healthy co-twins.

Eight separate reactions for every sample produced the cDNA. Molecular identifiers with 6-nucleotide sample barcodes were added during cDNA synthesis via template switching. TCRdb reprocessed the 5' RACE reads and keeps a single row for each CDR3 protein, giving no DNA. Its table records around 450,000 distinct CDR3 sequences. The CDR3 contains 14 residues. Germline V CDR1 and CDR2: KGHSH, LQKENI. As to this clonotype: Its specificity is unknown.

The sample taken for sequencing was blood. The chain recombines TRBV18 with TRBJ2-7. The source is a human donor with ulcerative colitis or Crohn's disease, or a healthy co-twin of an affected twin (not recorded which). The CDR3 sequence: CASSPLKWGYEQYF. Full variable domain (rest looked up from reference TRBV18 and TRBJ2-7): NAGVMQNPRHLVRRRGQEARLRCSPMKGHSHVYWYRQLPEEGLKFMVYLQKENIIDESGMPKERFSAEFPKEGPSILRIQQVVRGDSAAYFCASSPLKWGYEQYFGPGTRLTVT.